This T cell receptor (beta chain) was captured in a study of blood T cell repertoires in COVID-19. About the study: Sites in the United States, Italy and Spain provided acute and convalescent COVID-19 samples. Sources were T cells, B-cell-depleted T cells, or PBMCs; the material itself was cDNA or gDNA.

In the original analysis: It was from reference gene primer amplification that nucleated cell counts were estimated. Data came from immunoSEQ multiplex PCR; TCRdb stores just in-frame clones and leaves some out. The DNA was the basis for D and trimming; V, J and clone size are from that table. The sample shows about 130,000 clones, approximately 82% of them seen only once. The germline V gene encodes CDR1 MNHNY and CDR2 SVGAGI (reference sequence). This CDR3 comprises 20 residues. V was shortened by 5 bases and J by 7 bases, with 33 bases between the two germline ends. This chain links TRBV6-6 with TRBJ2-1; D is perhaps TRBD2 (10 bases). The receptor comes from a man aged 60-69 years with acute or convalescent COVID-19. Sequences were obtained from peripheral blood. The CDR3 DNA reads as TGTGCCAGCAGTCACAGGGGGCGGGGGCTAGCGGGAGTCTTGGAGAATGAGCAGTTCTTC. Residues: CASSHRGRGLAGVLENEQFF.